Listed here is a single T cell receptor (beta chain). The data derive from a study of blood T cell repertoires in COVID-19. V was cut by 1 base and J by 1 base, with 20 bases left in between. The CDR3 length is 19 residues. Germline CDR1 SEHNR, CDR2 FQNEAQ (reference sequence). TCRdb's copy holds only in-frame clones and misses some; the assay was immunoSEQ multiplex PCR. The table has fewer than 500,000 clones, 80% to 90% seen once. The source is a man aged 30-40 years who had recovered from COVID-19. The V and J genes are TRBV7-9 and TRBJ1-5; D is unresolved. The material sequenced was PBMCs or T cells enriched from blood (not recorded which). The CDR3 here is CASSLESPRLVQSNQPQHF. CDR3 DNA: TGTGCCAGCAGCTTAGAATCCCCCAGGTTGGTGCAGAGCAATCAGCCCCAGCATTTT.